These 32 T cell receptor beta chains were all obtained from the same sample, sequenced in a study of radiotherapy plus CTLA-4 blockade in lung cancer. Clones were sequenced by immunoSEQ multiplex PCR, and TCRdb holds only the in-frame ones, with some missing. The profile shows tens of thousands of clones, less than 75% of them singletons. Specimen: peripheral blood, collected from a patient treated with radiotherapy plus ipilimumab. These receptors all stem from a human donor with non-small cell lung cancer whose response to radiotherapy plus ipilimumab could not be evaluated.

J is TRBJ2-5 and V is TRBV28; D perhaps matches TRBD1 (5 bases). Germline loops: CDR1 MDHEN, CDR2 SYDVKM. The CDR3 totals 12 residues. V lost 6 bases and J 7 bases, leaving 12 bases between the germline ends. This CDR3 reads CASSGHYVTQYF. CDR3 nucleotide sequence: TGTGCCAGCAGCGGACATTATGTGACCCAGTACTTC.

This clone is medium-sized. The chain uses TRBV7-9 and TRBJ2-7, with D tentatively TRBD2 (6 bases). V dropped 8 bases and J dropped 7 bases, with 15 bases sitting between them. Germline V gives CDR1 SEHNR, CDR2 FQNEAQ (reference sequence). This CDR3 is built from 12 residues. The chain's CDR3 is CASGGFREEQYF. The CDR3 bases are TGTGCCAGCGGGGGGTTTCGGGAGGAGCAGTACTTC.

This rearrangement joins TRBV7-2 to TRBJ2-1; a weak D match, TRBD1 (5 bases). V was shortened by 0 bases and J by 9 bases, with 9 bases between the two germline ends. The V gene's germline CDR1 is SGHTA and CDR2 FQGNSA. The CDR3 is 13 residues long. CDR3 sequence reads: CASSLADGAEQFF. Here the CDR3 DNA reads TGTGCCAGCAGCTTAGCGGATGGGGCTGAGCAGTTCTTC.

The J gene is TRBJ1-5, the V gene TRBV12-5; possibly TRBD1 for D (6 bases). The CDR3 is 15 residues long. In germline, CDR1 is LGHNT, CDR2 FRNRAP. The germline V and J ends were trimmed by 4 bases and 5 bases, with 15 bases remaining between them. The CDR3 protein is CASGWEGGPHQPQHF. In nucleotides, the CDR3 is TGTGCTAGTGGTTGGGAAGGGGGTCCCCATCAGCCCCAGCATTTT.

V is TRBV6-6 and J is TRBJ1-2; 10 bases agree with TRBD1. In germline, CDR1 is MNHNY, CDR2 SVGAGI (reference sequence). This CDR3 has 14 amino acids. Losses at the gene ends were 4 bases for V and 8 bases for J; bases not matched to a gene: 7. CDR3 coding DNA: TGTGCCAGCAGTTCACCGGGACAGGGGCGCGGCTACACCTTC. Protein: CASSSPGQGRGYTF.

CDR3: CASRVPGSYGYTF. The DNA of the CDR3 is TGTGCCAGCAGGGTCCCCGGGAGCTATGGCTACACCTTC. The genes are TRBV27 and TRBJ1-2; D not certain. The CDR3 is made up of 13 amino acids. V lost 6 bases and J 4 bases, leaving 12 bases between the germline ends. Germline V gene lookup returns CDR1 MNHEY and CDR2 SMNVEV (reference sequence).

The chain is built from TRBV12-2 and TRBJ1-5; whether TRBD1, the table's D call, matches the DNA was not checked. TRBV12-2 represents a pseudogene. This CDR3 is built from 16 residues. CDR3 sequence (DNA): TGTGCAAGTCGCTTAGCGCAAGGGGATTTCAATCAGCCCCAGCATTTT. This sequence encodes CASRLAQGDFNQPQHF.

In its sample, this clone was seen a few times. The CDR3 protein is CASSLYETGRPNEQFF. The DNA for the CDR3 is TGCGCCAGCAGCTTGTATGAGACAGGGAGGCCCAATGAGCAGTTCTTC. The genes are TRBV5-1 and TRBJ2-1, with D possibly TRBD1 on 7 matching bases. Germline V gene data show CDR1 as SGHRS and CDR2 as YFSETQ. V lost 1 base, J lost 6 bases, and 17 bases lay in between. The CDR3 spans 16 residues.

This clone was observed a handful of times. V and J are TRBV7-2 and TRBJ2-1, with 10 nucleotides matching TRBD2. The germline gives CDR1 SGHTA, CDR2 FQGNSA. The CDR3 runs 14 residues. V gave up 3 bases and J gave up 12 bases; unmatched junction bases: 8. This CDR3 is CASSFELVAGGQFF. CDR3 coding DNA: TGTGCCAGCAGCTTTGAGCTTGTAGCGGGGGGGCAGTTCTTC.

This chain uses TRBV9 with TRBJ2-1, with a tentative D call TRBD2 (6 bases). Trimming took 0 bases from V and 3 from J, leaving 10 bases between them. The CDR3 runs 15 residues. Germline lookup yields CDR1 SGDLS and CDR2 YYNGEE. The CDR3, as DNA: TGTGCCAGCAGCGTAGTTCCGGGGGACTACAATGAGCAGTTCTTC. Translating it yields CASSVVPGDYNEQFF.

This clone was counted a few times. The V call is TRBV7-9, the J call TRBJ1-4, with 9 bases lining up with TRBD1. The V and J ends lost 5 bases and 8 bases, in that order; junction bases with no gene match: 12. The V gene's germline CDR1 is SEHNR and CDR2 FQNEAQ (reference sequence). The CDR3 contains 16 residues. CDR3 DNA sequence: TGTGCCAGCAGCACAAGACAGGGGGGCCGGGACGAAAAACTGTTTTTT. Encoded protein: CASSTRQGGRDEKLFF.

CDR3 DNA: TGTGCCAGCAGCCAAGAGGGACAGGGTGAAGCAGATACGCAGTATTTT. This sequence encodes CASSQEGQGEADTQYF. This chain joins TRBV4-2 and TRBJ2-3; 9 bases align to TRBD1. This CDR3 contains 16 residues. V shed 0 bases and J 4 bases; nucleotides not matched to a gene: 5. The germline CDR1 and CDR2 sequences are LGHNA and YNFKEQ.

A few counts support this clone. CDR3 amino acids: CASSFLPYGLESHSNQPQHF. CDR3 DNA: TGTGCCAGCAGTTTCCTCCCCTACGGCCTAGAGAGCCATAGCAATCAGCCCCAGCATTTT. The chain joins TRBV28 to TRBJ1-5; D unresolved. In germline, CDR1 is MDHEN, CDR2 SYDVKM. The CDR3 runs 20 residues. V shed 3 bases and J shed 0 bases, with 24 bases lying between them.

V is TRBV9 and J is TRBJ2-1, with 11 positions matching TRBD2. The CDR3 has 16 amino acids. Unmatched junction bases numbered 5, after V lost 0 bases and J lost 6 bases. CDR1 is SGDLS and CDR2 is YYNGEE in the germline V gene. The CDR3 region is CASSVGTSGSLNEQFF. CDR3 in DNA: TGTGCCAGCAGCGTAGGCACTAGCGGGAGTCTCAATGAGCAGTTCTTC.

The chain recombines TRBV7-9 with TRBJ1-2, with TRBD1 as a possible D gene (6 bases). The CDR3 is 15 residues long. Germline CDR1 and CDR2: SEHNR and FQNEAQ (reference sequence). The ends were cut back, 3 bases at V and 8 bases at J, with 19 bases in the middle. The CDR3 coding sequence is TGTGCCAGCAGCTTTCCAGGGGATGGATGGCAGGGCTACACCTTC. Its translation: CASSFPGDGWQGYTF. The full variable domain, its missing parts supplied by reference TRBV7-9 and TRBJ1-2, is DTGVSQNPRHKITKRGQNVTFRCDPISEHNRLYWYRQTLGQGPEFLTYFQNEAQLEKSRLLSDRFSAERPKGSFSTLEIQRTEQGDSAMYLCASSFPGDGWQGYTFGSGTRLTVV.

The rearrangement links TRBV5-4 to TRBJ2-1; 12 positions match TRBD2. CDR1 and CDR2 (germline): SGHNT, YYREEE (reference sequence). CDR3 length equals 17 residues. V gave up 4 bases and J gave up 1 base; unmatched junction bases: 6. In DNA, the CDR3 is TGTGCCAGCAGCCAACTAGGACTAGCGGGGTCCTACAATGAGCAGTTCTTC. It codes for CASSQLGLAGSYNEQFF.

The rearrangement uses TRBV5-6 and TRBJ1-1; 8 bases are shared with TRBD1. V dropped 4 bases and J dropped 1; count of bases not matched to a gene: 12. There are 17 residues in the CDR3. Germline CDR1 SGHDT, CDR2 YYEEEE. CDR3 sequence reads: CASSHLNLGTGNTEAFF. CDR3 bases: TGTGCCAGCAGCCATTTGAACCTCGGGACAGGGAACACTGAAGCTTTCTTT. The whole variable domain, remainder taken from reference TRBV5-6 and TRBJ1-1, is DAGVTQSPTHLIKTRGQQVTLRCSPKSGHDTVSWYQQALGQGPQFIFQYYEEEERQRGNFPDRFSGHQFPNYSSELNVNALLLGDSALYLCASSHLNLGTGNTEAFFGQGTRLTVV.

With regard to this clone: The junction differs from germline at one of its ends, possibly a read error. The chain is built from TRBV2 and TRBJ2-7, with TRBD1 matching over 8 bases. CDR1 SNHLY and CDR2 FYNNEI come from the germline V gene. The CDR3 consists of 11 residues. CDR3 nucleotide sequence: TGTGCCAGCAGTGCAGAGACAGGGGTTAACTTC. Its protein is CASSAETGVNF.

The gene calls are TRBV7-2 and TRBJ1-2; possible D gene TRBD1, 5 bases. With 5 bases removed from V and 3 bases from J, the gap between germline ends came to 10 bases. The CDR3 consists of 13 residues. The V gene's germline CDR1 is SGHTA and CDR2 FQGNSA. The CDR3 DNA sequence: TGTGCCAGCAGCCCGGACACCTACTATGGCTACACCTTC. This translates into CASSPDTYYGYTF. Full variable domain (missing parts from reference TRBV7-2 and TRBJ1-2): GAGVSQSPSNKVTEKGKDVELRCDPISGHTALYWYRQSLGQGLEFLIYFQGNSAPDKSGLPSDRFSAERTGGSVSTLTIQRTQQEDSAVYLCASSPDTYYGYTFGSGTRLTVV.

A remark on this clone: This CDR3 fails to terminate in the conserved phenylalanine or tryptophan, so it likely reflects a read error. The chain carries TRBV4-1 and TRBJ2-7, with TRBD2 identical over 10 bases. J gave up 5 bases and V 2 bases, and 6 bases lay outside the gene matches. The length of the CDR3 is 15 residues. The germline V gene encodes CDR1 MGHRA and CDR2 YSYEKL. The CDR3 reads CASSQPLAGVHEQYL. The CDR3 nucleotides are TGCGCCAGCAGCCAACCGCTAGCGGGAGTCCACGAGCAGTACCTC.

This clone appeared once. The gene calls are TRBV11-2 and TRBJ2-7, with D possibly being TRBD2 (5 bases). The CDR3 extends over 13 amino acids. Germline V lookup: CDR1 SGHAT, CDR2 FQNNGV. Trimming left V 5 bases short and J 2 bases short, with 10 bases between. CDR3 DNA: TGTGCCAGCAGCACTCCCGGGACCTACGAGCAGTACTTC. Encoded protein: CASSTPGTYEQYF.

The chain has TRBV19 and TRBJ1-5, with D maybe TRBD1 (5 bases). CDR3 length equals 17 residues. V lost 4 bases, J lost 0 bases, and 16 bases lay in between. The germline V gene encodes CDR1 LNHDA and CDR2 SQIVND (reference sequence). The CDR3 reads CASSTLFRVYSNQPQHF. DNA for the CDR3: TGTGCCAGTAGTACTCTCTTCAGGGTATATAGCAATCAGCCCCAGCATTTT.

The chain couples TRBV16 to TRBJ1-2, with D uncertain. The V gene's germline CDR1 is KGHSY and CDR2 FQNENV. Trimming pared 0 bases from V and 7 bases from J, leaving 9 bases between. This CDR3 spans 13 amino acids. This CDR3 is CASSQSGEGGYTF. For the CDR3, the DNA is TGTGCCAGCAGCCAATCTGGGGAGGGTGGCTACACCTTC. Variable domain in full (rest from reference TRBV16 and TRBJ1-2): GEEVAQTPKHLVRGEGQKAKLYCAPIKGHSYVFWYQQVLKNEFKFLISFQNENVFDETGMPKERFSAKCLPNSPCSLEIQATKLEDSAVYFCASSQSGEGGYTFGSGTRLTVV.

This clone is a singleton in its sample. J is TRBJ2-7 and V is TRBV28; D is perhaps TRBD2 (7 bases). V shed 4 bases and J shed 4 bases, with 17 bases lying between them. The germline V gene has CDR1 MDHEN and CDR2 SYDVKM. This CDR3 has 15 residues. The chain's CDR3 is CASSSSRGGAYEQYF. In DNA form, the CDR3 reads TGTGCCAGCAGTTCGTCAAGGGGGGGGGCATACGAGCAGTACTTC. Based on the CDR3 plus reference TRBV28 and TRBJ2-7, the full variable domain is DVKVTQSSRYLVKRTGEKVFLECVQDMDHENMFWYRQDPGLGLRLIYFSYDVKMKEKGDIPEGYSVSREKKERFSLILESASTNQTSMYLCASSSSRGGAYEQYFGPGTRLTVT.

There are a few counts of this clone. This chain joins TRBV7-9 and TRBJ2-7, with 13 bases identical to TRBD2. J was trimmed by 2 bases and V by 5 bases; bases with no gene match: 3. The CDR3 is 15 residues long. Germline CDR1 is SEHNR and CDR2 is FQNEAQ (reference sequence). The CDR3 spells CASSHGTSGTYEQYF. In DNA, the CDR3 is TGTGCCAGCAGCCACGGGACTAGCGGGACCTACGAGCAGTACTTC.

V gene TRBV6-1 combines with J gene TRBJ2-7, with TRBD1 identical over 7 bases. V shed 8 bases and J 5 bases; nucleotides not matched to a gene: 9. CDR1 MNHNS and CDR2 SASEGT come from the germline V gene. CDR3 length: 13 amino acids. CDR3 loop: CASLRQGYHEQYF. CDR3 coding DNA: TGTGCCAGCCTACGACAGGGTTACCACGAGCAGTACTTC.

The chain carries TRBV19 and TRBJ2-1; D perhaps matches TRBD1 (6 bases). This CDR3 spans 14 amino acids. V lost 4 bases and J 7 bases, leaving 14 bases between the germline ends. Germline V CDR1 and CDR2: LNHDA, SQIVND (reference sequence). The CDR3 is CASSTLTGWNEQFF. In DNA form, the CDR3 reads TGTGCCAGTAGTACGCTAACAGGGTGGAATGAGCAGTTCTTC. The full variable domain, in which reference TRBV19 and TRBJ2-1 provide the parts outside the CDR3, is DGGITQSPKYLFRKEGQNVTLSCEQNLNHDAMYWYRQDPGQGLRLIYYSQIVNDFQKGDIAEGYSVSREKKESFPLTVTSAQKNPTAFYLCASSTLTGWNEQFFGPGTRLTVL.

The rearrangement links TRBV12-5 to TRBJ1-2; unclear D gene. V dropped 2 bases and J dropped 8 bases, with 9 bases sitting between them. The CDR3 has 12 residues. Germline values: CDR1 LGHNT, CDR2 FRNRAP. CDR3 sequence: CASGLPAGGYTF. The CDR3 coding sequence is TGTGCTAGTGGTTTGCCCGCGGGAGGCTACACCTTC.

The DNA for the CDR3 is TGTGCCAGCAGCCCAGGATCTCCAAAAGAGACCCAGTACTTC. Amino acids: CASSPGSPKETQYF. J is TRBJ2-5 and V is TRBV11-3; no definite D call. The V end was cut by 5 bases, the J end by 3 bases, with 13 bases between. CDR1 SGHNT and CDR2 YENEEA come from the germline V gene. The CDR3 extends over 14 amino acids.

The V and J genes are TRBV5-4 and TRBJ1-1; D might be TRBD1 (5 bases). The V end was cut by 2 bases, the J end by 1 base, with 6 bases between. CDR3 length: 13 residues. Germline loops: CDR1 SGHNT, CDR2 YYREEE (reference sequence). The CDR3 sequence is CASSFGGNTEAFF. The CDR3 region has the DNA TGTGCCAGCAGCTTCGGGGGGAACACTGAAGCTTTCTTT.

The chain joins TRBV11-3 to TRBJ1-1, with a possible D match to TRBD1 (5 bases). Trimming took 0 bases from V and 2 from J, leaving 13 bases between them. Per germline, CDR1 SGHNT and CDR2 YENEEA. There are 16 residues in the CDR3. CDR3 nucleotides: TGTGCCAGCAGCTTAGAAGAAGGACAACCCAACACTGAAGCTTTCTTT. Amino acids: CASSLEEGQPNTEAFF.

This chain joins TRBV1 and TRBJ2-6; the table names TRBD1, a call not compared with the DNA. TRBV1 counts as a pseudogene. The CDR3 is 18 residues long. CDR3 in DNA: TGCACCAGCAGCTTGTGGTGTTTGTGCACAAATCGGGCCAACGTCCTGACTTTC. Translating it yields CTSSLWCLCTNRANVLTF.